A single sample is the source of the 16 T cell receptor beta chains below, sequenced in a study of blood T cell repertoires in COVID-19. Measured with immunoSEQ multiplex PCR; TCRdb has only the in-frame clones, and not every one. The sample has hundreds of thousands of clones, roughly 87% seen once; the top ten hold 2.5% to 3.5%. Sequenced input: PBMCs or T cells enriched from blood (not recorded which). The receptors shown here come from a woman aged 25 to 39 who had recovered from COVID-19.

The CDR3 loop is CASSPAGGLYNEQFF. CDR3 nucleotides: TGTGCCAGCTCACCAGCGGGAGGGCTCTACAATGAGCAGTTCTTC. V is TRBV18 and J is TRBJ2-1; 9 nucleotides match TRBD2. The CDR3 sequence is 15 residues long. J gave up 3 bases and V 2 bases, and 2 bases lay outside the gene matches. Germline assignment: CDR1 KGHSH and CDR2 LQKENI.

The chain is built from TRBV7-2 and TRBJ2-5; TRBD2 aligns across 8 bases. The CDR3 consists of 16 residues. V gave up 2 bases and J gave up 0 bases; unmatched junction bases: 5. The germline V gene has CDR1 SGHTA and CDR2 FQGNSA. CDR3 amino acids: CASSLKAGAHQETQYF. For the CDR3, the DNA is TGTGCCAGCAGCTTAAAAGCGGGAGCCCACCAAGAGACCCAGTACTTC.

The chain recombines TRBV13 with TRBJ1-4, with 7 positions matching TRBD1. The germline V gene has CDR1 PRHDT and CDR2 FYEKMQ (reference sequence). The CDR3 loop spans 15 amino acids. The trim removed 3 bases at V and 3 bases at J, leaving 4 bases unmatched. The CDR3 region has the DNA TGTGCCAGCAGCTTTTCCGGGACAGCTAATGAAAAACTGTTTTTT. Translating gives CASSFSGTANEKLFF.

The chain's CDR3 is CASSRATRGEAFF. The CDR3 DNA follows: TGTGCCAGCAGCCGTGCAACGAGAGGTGAAGCTTTCTTT. V is TRBV6-2 or TRBV6-3 and J is TRBJ1-1; no reliable D call. The CDR3 is 13 residues long. Between the trimmed V and J ends, which lost 6 bases and 7 bases, there was a span of 15 bases. Germline CDR1 is MNHEY and CDR2 is SVGEGT.

The V call is TRBV27, the J call TRBJ2-3, with D tentatively TRBD2 (6 bases). Trimming took off 7 bases at V and 2 bases at J, with 16 bases between the two ends. This CDR3 region has 15 residues. The germline V gene has CDR1 MNHEY and CDR2 SMNVEV (reference sequence). The CDR3 spells CASTSYGGSTDTQYF. The CDR3 DNA sequence: TGTGCCAGCACCTCATACGGGGGATCCACAGATACGCAGTATTTT.

The chain employs TRBV19 and TRBJ2-1; 9 bases match TRBD2. Germline values: CDR1 LNHDA, CDR2 SQIVND (reference sequence). The CDR3 length is 18 residues. V lost 1 base to trimming and J lost 7 bases; unmatched junction nucleotides: 14. The CDR3 DNA reads TGTGCCAGTAGTATAGCCCCCCCGCGCGGGAGGGGAAGGAATGAGCAGTTCTTC. Translated: CASSIAPPRGRGRNEQFF.

This chain connects TRBV28 to TRBJ1-1; D is unresolved. The CDR3 covers 13 residues. The germline V gene has CDR1 MDHEN and CDR2 SYDVKM. The germline V and J ends were trimmed by 2 bases and 1 base, with 5 bases remaining between them. CDR3 bases: TGTGCCAGCAGTTTAGTTAGGAACACTGAAGCTTTCTTT. Translated, it gives CASSLVRNTEAFF.

In this sample, this clone turned up once. The chain has TRBV7-9 and TRBJ1-2; a possible D gene is TRBD1 (5 bases). The length of the CDR3 is 15 residues. Germline loops: CDR1 SEHNR, CDR2 FQNEAQ (reference sequence). V gave up 4 bases and J gave up 2 bases, with 14 bases separating them. The CDR3 DNA follows: TGTGCCAGCAGCTCAGGAGGGACGAGCAACTATGGCTACACCTTC. This encodes CASSSGGTSNYGYTF.

V usage is TRBV5-1 and J usage is TRBJ2-1, with TRBD2 identical over 7 bases. Germline V gives CDR1 SGHRS, CDR2 YFSETQ. The CDR3 extends over 17 amino acids. J was trimmed by 5 bases and V by 0 bases; bases with no gene match: 11. The CDR3 DNA is TGCGCCAGCAGCTTGGAATTGGGCGGGAGAAGGGACAATGAGCAGTTCTTC. Amino acids: CASSLELGGRRDNEQFF.

V gene TRBV6-1 combines with J gene TRBJ1-4, with 9 nucleotides matching TRBD1. CDR3 length: 16 residues. V shed 1 base, J shed 3 bases, and the junction held 3 bases outside the gene matches. Germline CDR1 and CDR2: MNHNS and SASEGT. CDR3 bases: TGTGCCAGCAGTGAAGTGGACAGGGGAGCTAATGAAAAACTGTTTTTT. As protein: CASSEVDRGANEKLFF.

This clone was counted only a few times. The genes are TRBV4-2 and TRBJ2-7; D perhaps matches TRBD2 (5 bases). This CDR3 is built from 15 residues. Germline CDR1 reads LGHNA; CDR2 reads YNFKEQ. The V end lost 6 bases, the J end lost 3 bases, and 18 bases lay between the germline ends. CDR3 nucleotide sequence: TGTGCCAGCAGTAATAGCGCAAAACCCCACTACGAGCAGTACTTC. Translating it yields CASSNSAKPHYEQYF.

This clone was counted once. The chain carries TRBV28 and TRBJ1-2; D unclear. CDR1 MDHEN and CDR2 SYDVKM come from the germline V gene. The CDR3 consists of 15 residues. The V gene lost 6 bases and the J gene lost 4 bases, with 18 bases spanning the gap. The CDR3 region is CASSRSQPFSYGYTF. DNA for the CDR3: TGTGCCAGCAGCCGTAGCCAACCCTTCTCCTATGGCTACACCTTC.

This clone has just a few counts. This chain uses TRBV18 with TRBJ2-1; TRBD2 matches at 13 bases. V lost 4 bases and J lost 6; bases outside the gene matches: 6. CDR1 KGHSH and CDR2 LQKENI come from the germline V gene. This CDR3 spans 16 amino acids. CDR3 residues: CASSLGLAGAGNEQFF. CDR3 DNA: TGTGCCAGCTCACTCGGACTAGCGGGAGCAGGCAATGAGCAGTTCTTC.

The rearrangement joins TRBV29-1 to TRBJ1-1, with a possible D match to TRBD1 (5 bases). The V gene lost 4 bases and the J gene lost 4 bases, with 10 bases spanning the gap. This CDR3 has 12 amino acids. Germline values: CDR1 SQVTM, CDR2 ANQGSEA. The CDR3 nucleotides are TGCAGCGTTGTTGCCAGGGCCACTGAAGCTTTCTTT. This gives the protein CSVVARATEAFF.

J is TRBJ2-7 and V is TRBV28, with TRBD2 matching 8 bases. The CDR3 spans 14 residues. After removal of 3 bases from V and 2 bases from J, the junction contained 3 bases not matched to a gene. Germline V CDR1 and CDR2: MDHEN, SYDVKM. The CDR3 nucleotides read TGTGCCAGCAGTTTCCCAGCGGGAGCCTACGAGCAGTACTTC. Its protein product is CASSFPAGAYEQYF.

The rearrangement uses TRBV5-1 and TRBJ1-5, with a weak D call TRBD1 (5 bases). Germline loops: CDR1 SGHRS, CDR2 YFSETQ. CDR3 length: 14 amino acids. Trimming removed 7 bases from V and 1 base from J, with 12 bases in between. The CDR3 DNA is TGCGCCAGCCGCAAGGAGGGGAGCAATCAGCCCCAGCATTTT. The encoded protein is CASRKEGSNQPQHF.